These T cell receptor beta chains were read from a single sample in a study of shared clonotypes between healthy human individuals. Clones were sequenced by immunoSEQ multiplex PCR, and TCRdb holds only the in-frame ones, with some missing. The sample yields under 2,000,000 clones, approximately 95% seen once. Sequencing input: naive CD8+ T cells sorted from blood. The receptor set was obtained from a man aged 18 to 30 in good health. The CDR3 runs from the conserved cysteine through the conserved F or W. D genes are given only for firm matches. Part of the rows lack a size; the others show once, few, many or a class for expanded clones.

size,D,length,V,J,DNA,CDR3
NA,TRBD2,18,TRBV13,TRBJ2-3,TGTGCCAGCAGCCCTGGGACTAGCGGGGGATCTAGCACAGATACGCAGTATTTT,CASSPGTSGGSSTDTQYF
NA,NA,15,TRBV4-1,TRBJ2-1,TGCGCCAGCAGCCAAGAAGAAGGGAGGCTTAATGAGCAGTTCTTC,CASSQEEGRLNEQFF
NA,TRBD2,14,TRBV27,TRBJ2-7,TGTGCCAGCAGCCTACTAGCGGGCTCGGGCGAGCAGTACTTC,CASSLLAGSGEQYF
NA,NA,14,TRBV6-5,TRBJ1-2,TGTGCCAGCAGTTATTCCGGGACTAGCTATGGCTACACCTTC,CASSYSGTSYGYTF
NA,TRBD1,16,TRBV5-4,TRBJ2-5,TGTGCCAGCAGCTTCTCCGGGACAGGTTTCCAAGAGACCCAGTACTTC,CASSFSGTGFQETQYF
NA,NA,12,TRBV27,TRBJ2-2,TGTGCCAGCAGTTGGGGGACCGGGGAGCTGTTTTTT,CASSWGTGELFF
NA,TRBD1,12,TRBV5-6,TRBJ1-2,TGTGCCAGCAGCTCGGGACAGATATTAGCGAACTTC,CASSSGQILANF
NA,NA,12,TRBV4-3,TRBJ2-1,TGCGCCAGCAGCCAAGATTACAATGAGCAGTTCTTC,CASSQDYNEQFF
once,TRBD1,17,TRBV4-1,TRBJ1-2,TGCGCCAGCAGCCAGGAACGCAGACAGGGTTTGGGCTATGGCTACACCTTC,CASSQERRQGLGYGYTF
NA,NA,11,TRBV5-1,TRBJ2-7,TGCGCCAGCCGCAAAGGCGGCGAGCAGTACTTC,CASRKGGEQYF
NA,NA,14,TRBV7-6,TRBJ2-7,TGTGCCAGCACCTTAGAGGGAGGCTCCTACGAGCAGTACTTC,CASTLEGGSYEQYF
NA,NA,16,TRBV7-8,TRBJ1-1,TGTGCCAGCAGCCCTTATGTTCAGGGGACGAACACTGAAGCTTTCTTT,CASSPYVQGTNTEAFF
NA,NA,13,TRBV27,TRBJ1-2,TGTGCCAGCAGTTTATCTTCGGGGAATGGCTACACCTTC,CASSLSSGNGYTF
NA,TRBD1,16,TRBV7-8,TRBJ2-7,TGTGCCAGCAGCAGCTTCCCGGGACAGATTTCCTACGAGCAGTACTTC,CASSSFPGQISYEQYF
NA,NA,15,TRBV4-2,TRBJ2-7,TGTGCCAGCAGCCAAGACTATGCGGGGACCTACGAGCAGTACTTC,CASSQDYAGTYEQYF
NA,NA,11,TRBV28,TRBJ2-7,TGTGCCAGCAGTTATACTTACGAGCAGTACTTC,CASSYTYEQYF
NA,NA,13,TRBV9,TRBJ1-4,TGTGCCAGCAGCGCGGATGGAGCCGAAAAACTGTTTTTT,CASSADGAEKLFF
NA,TRBD2,14,TRBV27,TRBJ2-7,TGTGCCAGCAGGGAAGCGGGACCCTACTACGAGCAGTACTTC,CASREAGPYYEQYF
NA,NA,13,TRBV27,TRBJ2-7,TGTGCCAGCAGTTTACAGGGCTACCACGAGCAGTACTTC,CASSLQGYHEQYF
NA,NA,13,TRBV4-1,TRBJ1-1,TGCGCCAGCAGCCTTGGCTTAAACACTGAAGCTTTCTTT,CASSLGLNTEAFF
NA,NA,12,TRBV5-8,TRBJ2-7,TGTGCCAGCAGCTTAATTACCTACGAGCAGTACTTC,CASSLITYEQYF
NA,TRBD2,16,TRBV5-8,TRBJ2-5,TGTGCCAGCAGCTTGGCCGTAGCGGGAGGAGGAGAGACCCAGTACTTC,CASSLAVAGGGETQYF
NA,TRBD1,15,TRBV6-1,TRBJ1-2,TGTGCCAGCAGTGGTGTCGGGACAGACTACTATGGCTACACCTTC,CASSGVGTDYYGYTF
NA,TRBD2,15,TRBV27,TRBJ2-2,TGTGCCAGCAGTCCCTCTAGCGGGGTTAAAGGGGAGCTGTTTTTT,CASSPSSGVKGELFF
NA,NA,13,TRBV5-6,TRBJ2-5,TGTGCCAGCAGCTATGACACCCAAGAGACCCAGTACTTC,CASSYDTQETQYF
NA,NA,13,TRBV5-4,TRBJ2-7,TGTGCCAGCAGCTTAGGCCCTCCCTACGAGCAGTACTTC,CASSLGPPYEQYF
NA,NA,14,TRBV4-1,TRBJ1-3,TGCGCCAGCAGCTCCTGGGGGACTGGAAACACCATATATTTT,CASSSWGTGNTIYF
NA,NA,18,TRBV11-2,TRBJ1-2,TGTGCCAGCAGCCTGCGGGCTCCGGGGGGGGATTCTAACTATGGCTACACCTTC,CASSLRAPGGDSNYGYTF
NA,NA,14,TRBV7-2,TRBJ1-2,TGTGCCAGCAGCTTAGAAGAGTCGTTTCTGAGCTACACCTTC,CASSLEESFLSYTF
NA,NA,18,TRBV12-2,TRBJ2-4,TGTGCAAGTCGCTTAAAGGGACACCCAATACTAGCCAAAAACATTCAGTACTTC,CASRLKGHPILAKNIQYF
NA,NA,13,TRBV9,TRBJ2-5,TGTGCCAGCAGCGTGCGGGGTGGTGAGACCCAGTACTTC,CASSVRGGETQYF
NA,TRBD1,17,TRBV5-6,TRBJ2-2,TGTGCCAGCAGCTTGAGGTTCACAGGGGAAGGCACCGGGGAGCTGTTTTTT,CASSLRFTGEGTGELFF
NA,TRBD2,15,TRBV29-1,TRBJ2-7,TGCAGCGTTGCTCGGGGGGAGGACTACGCCTACGAGCAGTACTTC,CSVARGEDYAYEQYF
few,NA,14,TRBV5-4,TRBJ1-2,TGTGCCAGCAGCTTCGTACAGGGAGGGTATGGCTACACCTTC,CASSFVQGGYGYTF
NA,TRBD1,15,TRBV4-1,TRBJ1-1,TGCGCCAGCAGACTTGGACAGGTGGCGGTCACTGAAGCTTTCTTT,CASRLGQVAVTEAFF
NA,NA,14,TRBV7-6,TRBJ2-1,TGTGCCAGCAGCTTCACGGCAGGTTACAATGAGCAGTTCTTC,CASSFTAGYNEQFF
NA,TRBD2,17,TRBV29-1,TRBJ2-3,TGCAGCGTTGAAGTTGTTGCGACTAGCGGGCAAACAGATACGCAGTATTTT,CSVEVVATSGQTDTQYF
NA,NA,15,TRBV6-6,TRBJ1-1,TGTGCCAGCAGTTACTCCGCAGGTGCGAACACTGAAGCTTTCTTT,CASSYSAGANTEAFF
NA,TRBD1,15,TRBV27,TRBJ1-3,TGTGCCAGCAGTTTCGGACAGGGTGGTGGAAACACCATATATTTT,CASSFGQGGGNTIYF
NA,NA,15,TRBV9,TRBJ1-1,TGTGCCAGCAGCGTATTTCAGGGCCCATACACTGAAGCTTTCTTT,CASSVFQGPYTEAFF
NA,NA,15,TRBV6-5,TRBJ2-7,TGTGCCAGCAGTTACTCGAGTGAGGGTAACTACGAGCAGTACTTC,CASSYSSEGNYEQYF
NA,TRBD2,16,TRBV6-5,TRBJ2-1,TGTGCCAGCAGTTACTCAGGACTAGCGGGAAAGGTTGAGCAGTTCTTC,CASSYSGLAGKVEQFF
NA,NA,14,TRBV4-1,TRBJ1-2,TGCGCCAGCAGCCAAGATCCGGCTAACTATGGCTACACCTTC,CASSQDPANYGYTF
NA,NA,17,TRBV19,TRBJ2-1,TGTGCCAGTAGTATCTTCGCGGCGGGACTTCCGAATAATGAGCAGTTCTTC,CASSIFAAGLPNNEQFF
NA,NA,15,TRBV9,TRBJ1-4,TGTGCCAGCAGCCCAGAGGGGGCAACTAATGAAAAACTGTTTTTT,CASSPEGATNEKLFF
NA,TRBD1,16,TRBV4-1,TRBJ2-7,TGCGCCAGCAGCCAGCTTGGGACAGGGTTCTCCTACGAGCAGTACTTC,CASSQLGTGFSYEQYF
once,NA,14,TRBV28,TRBJ1-3,TGTGCCAGCAGTTTATCAGGACAGGGAAACACCATATATTTT,CASSLSGQGNTIYF
NA,NA,15,TRBV15,TRBJ1-2,TGTGCCACCAGCTCGGAAAGGGGGGTTCCCTATGGCTACACCTTC,CATSSERGVPYGYTF
once,NA,16,TRBV27,TRBJ2-7,TGTGCCAGCACCCCTTCCGGCGGGCCTCGGTCCTACGAGCAGTACTTC,CASTPSGGPRSYEQYF
NA,NA,13,TRBV4-1,TRBJ2-2,TGCGCCAGCAGCCAAGAAGACACCGGGGAGCTGTTTTTT,CASSQEDTGELFF
NA,TRBD1,15,TRBV5-1,TRBJ2-7,TGCGCCAGCAGCTTGGAGGGACAGGGGTCCTACGAGCAGTACTTC,CASSLEGQGSYEQYF
NA,NA,13,TRBV6-1,TRBJ1-5,TGTGCCAGCAATCTCAAGACCCATCAGCCCCAGCATTTT,CASNLKTHQPQHF
NA,TRBD2,16,TRBV13,TRBJ2-2,TGTGCCAGCAGCCCCAGACTAGCGGGGAGCACCGGGGAGCTGTTTTTT,CASSPRLAGSTGELFF
NA,TRBD1,16,TRBV6-5,TRBJ2-1,TGTGCCAGCAGTTCGACAGGGTCGAACTCCTACAATGAGCAGTTCTTC,CASSSTGSNSYNEQFF
NA,NA,13,TRBV11-2,TRBJ1-4,TGTGCCAGCAGCTTACATGTGAAAGAAAAACTGTTTTTT,CASSLHVKEKLFF
NA,TRBD2,13,TRBV27,TRBJ2-7,TGTGCCAGCCGGATAGCGGGAGTCGACGAGCAGTACTTC,CASRIAGVDEQYF
NA,TRBD1,14,TRBV10-3,TRBJ2-1,TGTGCCACCTTGACAGGGGACGATTACAATGAGCAGTTCTTC,CATLTGDDYNEQFF
NA,NA,16,TRBV7-2,TRBJ2-7,TGTGCCAGCAGCGCCCATCCCCACAGGGATGGGACTGAGCAGTACTTC,CASSAHPHRDGTEQYF
NA,TRBD2,15,TRBV13,TRBJ2-7,TGTGCCAGCAGCGGCGCGGGAGGGGAAGACTACGAGCAGTACTTC,CASSGAGGEDYEQYF
NA,NA,18,TRBV11-2,TRBJ2-2,TGTGCCAGCAGCTTAGCTGCTTGGGGACATGGGAACACCGGGGAGCTGTTTTTT,CASSLAAWGHGNTGELFF